The clone carrying this T cell receptor beta chain was observed a handful of times. The entry originates in a study of T cells in Graves' hyperthyroidism and ophthalmopathy. About 10 ml fresh peripheral blood yielded the PBMCs. Germline values: CDR1 SQVTM, CDR2 ANQGSEA. CDR3 length equals 15 residues. With V trimmed by 6 bases and J by 2 bases, 9 bases remained unmatched. TCR beta CDR3 regions were amplified from RNA transcripts. Using the HTBI primer set, a first-round RT-PCR was run on the TCR CDR3. From the multiplex PCR reads, TCRdb called clonotypes with MiXCR, one entry per CDR3 protein. The data show 450,000 to 500,000 distinct CDR3 sequences, with approximately 23% seen just once and around 54% held by the top ten.

This receptor was taken from a woman in her 70s with Graves' ophthalmopathy. Sequenced sample: blood. The chain combines TRBV29-1 with TRBJ2-2, with 7 bases fitting TRBD2. Here the CDR3 reads CSVSFGGDNTGELFF. In nucleotides, the CDR3 is TGCAGCGTCAGCTTTGGGGGGGACAACACCGGGGAGCTGTTTTTT.